This entry lists 9 T cell receptor beta chains sequenced from one sample in a study of T cell responses to AZD1222 COVID-19 vaccine. Profiled with immunoSEQ multiplex PCR; TCRdb holds only in-frame clones, not every one. This table holds over 80,000 clones, 80% to 90% found once. Sample: peripheral blood, taken on day 0 of AZD1222 vaccination. The receptors stem from an adult in good health.

The genes are TRBV9 and TRBJ2-5; D is tentatively TRBD1 or TRBD2 (6 bases each). The CDR3 covers 15 residues. With 4 bases removed from V and 2 bases from J, the gap between germline ends came to 15 bases. The germline V gene has CDR1 SGDLS and CDR2 YYNGEE. The CDR3 DNA reads as TGTGCCAGCAGCAGGGGGGATGGATCTCAAGAGACCCAGTACTTC. Protein: CASSRGDGSQETQYF.

The chain has TRBV12-3 or TRBV12-4 and TRBJ1-2; the D is unclear. V was pared by 1 base and J by 12 bases, with 12 bases between. The CDR3 loop spans 12 amino acids. The chain's CDR3 is CASSLEPALNTF. CDR3 nucleotide sequence: TGTGCCAGCAGTTTAGAACCGGCCCTAAACACCTTC.

The chain links TRBV6-5 to TRBJ1-1; D gene uncertain. The CDR3 has 13 amino acids. Trimming left V 0 bases short and J 6 bases short, with 8 bases between. Germline CDR1 MNHEY, CDR2 SVGAGI. The CDR3 DNA follows: TGTGCCAGCAGTTACTCGCGGAGTGCTGAAGCTTTCTTT. Protein: CASSYSRSAEAFF.

The chain joins TRBV7-9 to TRBJ2-1; 8 nucleotides line up with TRBD2. Per the germline V gene, CDR1 is SEHNR and CDR2 is FQNEAQ (reference sequence). The ends lost 5 bases at V and 2 bases at J; junction bases unmatched: 8. The CDR3 is 16 residues long. The CDR3 region has the DNA TGTGCCAGCAGCGGGTTAGCGGGGTGGACCTACAATGAGCAGTTCTTC. Translation: CASSGLAGWTYNEQFF.

Only one count was recorded for this clone. Here the CDR3 DNA reads TGTGCCAGCAGCCCGACAGGGGGCTCTGGGGCCAACGTCCTGACTTTC. This codes for CASSPTGGSGANVLTF. This chain uses TRBV5-4 with TRBJ2-6, with 9 bases lining up with TRBD1. V lost 4 bases and J lost 0; bases outside the gene matches: 2. The CDR3 loop spans 16 amino acids. Germline lookup yields CDR1 SGHNT and CDR2 YYREEE (reference sequence).

V and J are TRBV12-2 and TRBJ2-5. TRBV12-2 is an annotated pseudogene. The CDR3 runs 14 residues. The CDR3 is CASRLGPNQETQYF. DNA of the CDR3: TGTGCAAGTCGCTTAGGACCCAACCAAGAGACCCAGTACTTC.

The V and J genes are TRBV7-9 and TRBJ2-7; D is undetermined. The CDR3 covers 11 residues. CDR1 SEHNR and CDR2 FQNEAQ come from the germline V gene (reference sequence). Trimming removed 1 base at V and 9 bases at J, with 7 bases between. The CDR3 is CASSLETAQYF. The CDR3 region has the DNA TGTGCCAGCAGCTTAGAAACCGCGCAGTACTTC.

This chain connects TRBV15 to TRBJ1-3; D is uncertain. Germline V gives CDR1 LNHNV, CDR2 YYDKDF (reference sequence). This CDR3 spans 16 amino acids. V shed 1 base and J shed 0 bases, with 10 bases lying between them. CDR3 sequence: CATSRGGHSSGNTIYF. For the CDR3, the DNA is TGTGCCACCAGCAGAGGTGGGCATTCCTCTGGAAACACCATATATTTT.

The J gene is TRBJ2-7, the V gene TRBV28, with 8 bases that match TRBD2. Germline CDR1 and CDR2: MDHEN and SYDVKM. There are 14 residues in the CDR3. V dropped 4 bases and J dropped 2; count of bases not matched to a gene: 4. CDR3 residues: CASSSSGPTYEQYF. The CDR3 DNA sequence: TGTGCCAGCAGTTCTAGCGGGCCAACCTACGAGCAGTACTTC. Based on the CDR3 plus reference TRBV28 and TRBJ2-7, the full variable domain is DVKVTQSSRYLVKRTGEKVFLECVQDMDHENMFWYRQDPGLGLRLIYFSYDVKMKEKGDIPEGYSVSREKKERFSLILESASTNQTSMYLCASSSSGPTYEQYFGPGTRLTVT.